A selection of T cell receptor beta chains follows, all from one sample in a study of blood T cells in healthy people across ages. Each CDR3 protein is one row after TCRdb ran MiXCR on the 5' RACE reads. This sample has 250,000 to 300,000 distinct CDR3 sequences, with roughly 26% found just once. The specimen sequenced was blood. These receptors all come from a woman in her 70s in good health. CDR3s include the opening cysteine and the closing phenylalanine or tryptophan. A D gene is named only where the DNA matches it firmly. The listing skips clone size in some rows; elsewhere it reads once, few, many or a size class.

d_call: NA
clone_size: few
cdr3_length: 14
j_call: TRBJ2-1
v_call: TRBV27
cdr3_aa: CASSYSIGPNEQFF
cdr3_nt: TGTGCCAGCAGTTACTCCATTGGGCCTAATGAGCAGTTCTTC

d_call: TRBD2
clone_size: NA
cdr3_length: 15
j_call: TRBJ2-5
v_call: TRBV7-2
cdr3_aa: CASSSRTSSKETQYF
cdr3_nt: TGTGCCAGCAGCTCCCGGACTAGCAGTAAAGAGACCCAGTACTTC

d_call: NA
clone_size: NA
cdr3_length: 15
j_call: TRBJ2-2
v_call: TRBV7-2
cdr3_aa: CASSDGAGFTGELFF
cdr3_nt: TGTGCCAGCAGCGATGGGGCAGGGTTCACCGGGGAGCTGTTTTTT

d_call: NA
clone_size: NA
cdr3_length: 11
j_call: TRBJ1-2
v_call: TRBV7-9
cdr3_aa: CASSWTYDSTF
cdr3_nt: TGTGCCAGCAGCTGGACGTACGACTCCACCTTC

d_call: NA
clone_size: NA
cdr3_length: 13
j_call: TRBJ1-1
v_call: TRBV29-1
cdr3_aa: CSVTGDTNTEAFF
cdr3_nt: TGCAGCGTAACCGGGGACACGAACACTGAAGCTTTCTTT

d_call: TRBD2
clone_size: NA
cdr3_length: 16
j_call: TRBJ2-5
v_call: TRBV12-3/TRBV12-4
cdr3_aa: CASSLAGRASQETQYF
cdr3_nt: TGTGCCAGCAGTCTAGCGGGTCGGGCGTCTCAAGAGACCCAGTACTTC

d_call: NA
clone_size: NA
cdr3_length: 15
j_call: TRBJ2-2
v_call: TRBV10-3
cdr3_aa: CAISARGTPTGELFF
cdr3_nt: TGTGCCATCAGTGCCCGCGGTACACCCACCGGGGAGCTGTTTTTT

d_call: NA
clone_size: few
cdr3_length: 12
j_call: TRBJ2-3
v_call: TRBV9
cdr3_aa: CASSVVADTQYF
cdr3_nt: TGTGCCAGCAGCGTAGTAGCAGATACGCAGTATTTT

d_call: NA
clone_size: NA
cdr3_length: 10
j_call: TRBJ1-1
v_call: TRBV12-5
cdr3_aa: CASGFLEAFF
cdr3_nt: TGTGCTAGTGGTTTCCTTGAAGCTTTCTTT

d_call: TRBD2
clone_size: few
cdr3_length: 13
j_call: TRBJ2-7
v_call: TRBV20-1
cdr3_aa: CSAAGLAGNEQYF
cdr3_nt: TGCAGTGCAGCCGGACTAGCGGGAAACGAGCAGTACTTC

d_call: NA
clone_size: few
cdr3_length: 13
j_call: TRBJ2-5
v_call: TRBV18
cdr3_aa: CASSYGYQETQYF
cdr3_nt: TGTGCCAGCTCATACGGCTACCAAGAGACCCAGTACTTC

d_call: NA
clone_size: few
cdr3_length: 13
j_call: TRBJ2-7
v_call: TRBV29-1
cdr3_aa: CSVEERFSYEQYF
cdr3_nt: TGCAGCGTTGAAGAGAGATTTTCCTACGAGCAGTACTTC

d_call: NA
clone_size: NA
cdr3_length: 17
j_call: TRBJ2-4
v_call: TRBV7-2
cdr3_aa: CASSSGPKSISWFWRYF
cdr3_nt: TGTGCCAGCAGCTCGGGACCGAAGTCCATTTCCTGGTTCTGGCGGTACTTC

d_call: NA
clone_size: NA
cdr3_length: 13
j_call: TRBJ2-4
v_call: TRBV4-1
cdr3_aa: CASSLRGGDIQYF
cdr3_nt: TGCGCCAGCAGCCTCAGGGGGGGGGACATTCAGTACTTC

d_call: NA
clone_size: NA
cdr3_length: 13
j_call: TRBJ2-2
v_call: TRBV5-1
cdr3_aa: CASNPHNTGELFF
cdr3_nt: TGCGCCAGCAACCCTCACAACACCGGGGAGCTGTTTTTT

d_call: TRBD1
clone_size: NA
cdr3_length: 15
j_call: TRBJ2-1
v_call: TRBV25-1
cdr3_aa: CASSEWTGNRPEQFF
cdr3_nt: TGTGCCAGCAGTGAGTGGACAGGGAACAGGCCCGAGCAGTTCTTC

d_call: NA
clone_size: many
cdr3_length: 13
j_call: TRBJ2-1
v_call: TRBV2
cdr3_aa: CASIGTGLNEQFF
cdr3_nt: TGTGCCAGCATCGGGACGGGTTTAAATGAGCAGTTCTTC

d_call: NA
clone_size: few
cdr3_length: 14
j_call: TRBJ1-5
v_call: TRBV6-5
cdr3_aa: CASSSSGLAQPQHF
cdr3_nt: TGTGCCAGCAGTTCCTCAGGGTTAGCTCAGCCCCAGCATTTT

d_call: TRBD2
clone_size: NA
cdr3_length: 18
j_call: TRBJ2-3
v_call: TRBV14
cdr3_aa: CASSQGPSSGKTTDTQYF
cdr3_nt: TGTGCCAGCAGCCAAGGCCCCTCTAGCGGCAAAACCACAGATACGCAGTATTTT

d_call: NA
clone_size: NA
cdr3_length: 14
j_call: TRBJ1-4
v_call: TRBV2
cdr3_aa: CASRQARLNEKLFF
cdr3_nt: TGTGCCAGCAGGCAAGCACGACTTAATGAAAAACTGTTTTTT

d_call: NA
clone_size: NA
cdr3_length: 13
j_call: TRBJ2-5
v_call: TRBV20-1
cdr3_aa: CSAPLRRGETQYF
cdr3_nt: TGCAGTGCTCCTCTGCGGAGAGGGGAGACCCAGTACTTC

d_call: NA
clone_size: NA
cdr3_length: 15
j_call: TRBJ2-5
v_call: TRBV7-3
cdr3_aa: CASSLDGEPEETQYF
cdr3_nt: TGTGCCAGCAGCTTAGACGGAGAGCCCGAGGAGACCCAGTACTTC

d_call: NA
clone_size: NA
cdr3_length: 15
j_call: TRBJ2-7
v_call: TRBV20-1
cdr3_aa: CTMVDPGLGLNEQYF
cdr3_nt: TGCACCATGGTTGACCCGGGACTGGGTCTGAACGAGCAGTACTTC

d_call: TRBD2
clone_size: NA
cdr3_length: 15
j_call: TRBJ2-7
v_call: TRBV15
cdr3_aa: CATSGSTSGVNEQYF
cdr3_nt: TGTGCCACCAGCGGGTCGACTAGCGGGGTTAACGAGCAGTACTTC

d_call: NA
clone_size: few
cdr3_length: 16
j_call: TRBJ2-1
v_call: TRBV18
cdr3_aa: CASSAKPLSSYNEQFF
cdr3_nt: TGTGCCAGCTCAGCCAAGCCCTTAAGCTCCTACAATGAGCAGTTCTTC

d_call: NA
clone_size: NA
cdr3_length: 11
j_call: TRBJ2-1
v_call: TRBV29-1
cdr3_aa: CSAEEINEQFF
cdr3_nt: TGCAGCGCCGAGGAGATCAATGAGCAGTTCTTC

d_call: TRBD1
clone_size: NA
cdr3_length: 13
j_call: TRBJ2-5
v_call: TRBV20-1
cdr3_aa: CSAPRTGEETQYF
cdr3_nt: TGCAGTGCCCCGAGGACAGGGGAAGAGACCCAGTACTTC

d_call: TRBD2
clone_size: NA
cdr3_length: 15
j_call: TRBJ2-7
v_call: TRBV3-1
cdr3_aa: CASSHLAGASYEQYF
cdr3_nt: TGTGCCAGCAGCCATTTAGCGGGAGCCTCCTACGAGCAGTACTTC